One sample yielded the 29 T cell receptor beta chains listed below, sequenced in a study of T cell repertoires in cytomegalovirus infection. No antigen is known for these receptors. TCRdb passed the reads through MiXCR, listing each CDR3 protein once. The data contain approximately 910,000 distinct CDR3 sequences, around 31% of them singletons. Sequencing was performed on cultured CD8+ T cells from PBMCs, taken from culture after CMV antigen stimulation. The receptors were sampled from a human donor in good health (CMV status not recorded). Some clones in this sample may be carry-over from other donors' samples.

This clonotype appeared many times. This sequence joins TRBV7-6 and TRBJ2-2; D gene uncertain. The CDR3 loop spans 16 amino acids. Trimming pared 1 base from V and 2 bases from J, leaving 11 bases between. Germline V gene data show CDR1 as SGHVS and CDR2 as FNYEAQ. The CDR3 DNA follows: TGTGCCAGCAGCTTAGAAGGCTACGCCAACACCGGGGAGCTGTTTTTT. This sequence encodes CASSLEGYANTGELFF.

This clonotype has just a few counts. This chain links TRBV10-3 with TRBJ2-7, with D perhaps TRBD1 or TRBD2 (5 bases each). This CDR3 has 14 amino acids. The germline V gene encodes CDR1 ENHRY and CDR2 SYGVKD. With 2 bases removed from V and 7 bases from J, the gap between germline ends came to 15 bases. The CDR3 region is CAISEPEGTREQYV. The CDR3 DNA sequence: TGTGCCATCAGTGAGCCCGAGGGGACGAGGGAGCAGTACGTC.

The table lists this clonotype with a few counts. This chain joins TRBV10-3 and TRBJ2-6; D is possibly TRBD1 (6 bases). V lost 3 bases and J lost 2, with 11 bases in between. The CDR3 length is 16 residues. Germline CDR1 ENHRY, CDR2 SYGVKD. The chain's CDR3 is CAISEVNRAGANVLTF. The CDR3 DNA reads TGTGCCATCAGTGAAGTGAACAGGGCTGGGGCCAACGTCCTGACTTTC.

About this clonotype: A much larger clone is a single base away; this may be a read error. The V and J genes are TRBV19 and TRBJ2-3; possible D gene TRBD2, 7 bases. V shed 10 bases and J shed 5 bases, with 22 bases lying between them. Germline V gives CDR1 LNHDA, CDR2 SQIVND (reference sequence). CDR3 length: 15 amino acids. The CDR3 loop is CATSKGGQYIDTQYF. The CDR3 coding sequence is TGTGCCACCTCGAAGGGGGGGCAATACATAGATACGCAGTATTTT.

This clonotype came up a few times. The genes are TRBV10-3 and TRBJ1-5; 7 bases are shared with TRBD1. Germline V gene data show CDR1 as ENHRY and CDR2 as SYGVKD. This CDR3 contains 15 residues. Germline trimming cut 11 bases from V and 2 bases from J; bases unmatched to any gene: 12. CDR3 sequence reads: CAAGTDLVGNQPQHF. The CDR3 DNA follows: TGTGCCGCCGGGACAGACCTGGTTGGCAATCAGCCCCAGCATTTT.

The chain couples TRBV7-6 to TRBJ2-1; 10 nucleotides match TRBD2. The V gene end was trimmed by 7 bases and the J gene end by 9 bases; junction bases not matched to a gene: 24. Germline assignment: CDR1 SGHVS and CDR2 FNYEAQ. The CDR3 sequence is 19 residues long. DNA for the CDR3: TGTGCCAGCACCTCCCCGAGGCTAGCGGGGGCCACGAGGAACAGTGAGCAGTTCTTC. It encodes CASTSPRLAGATRNSEQFF.

On this clonotype itself: This sequence may be a read error, since a much larger clone differs from it by one base. V usage is TRBV27 and J usage is TRBJ2-2, with D possibly being TRBD2 (5 bases). Looked up from germline, CDR1 is MNHEY and CDR2 is SMNVEV (reference sequence). CDR3 size: 14 residues. Trimming took 7 bases from V and 0 from J, leaving 9 bases between them. DNA of the CDR3: TGTGCCAGCACGTCGGGGACGAACACCGGGGAGCTGTTTTTT. Protein sequence: CASTSGTNTGELFF.

V and J are TRBV4-1 and TRBJ1-5, with 10 bases fitting TRBD1. Trimming took 2 bases from V and 4 from J; bases not matched to a gene: 5. Per germline, CDR1 MGHRA and CDR2 YSYEKL. The CDR3 is made up of 16 amino acids. Here the CDR3 DNA reads TGCGCCAGCAGCCAAAGCGGGACAGGGGTGAATCAGCCCCAGCATTTT. Residues: CASSQSGTGVNQPQHF.

V and J are TRBV5-4 and TRBJ2-7, with D possibly being TRBD2 (5 bases). Germline CDR1 SGHNT, CDR2 YYREEE (reference sequence). This CDR3 spans 15 amino acids. Trimming pared 0 bases from V and 3 bases from J, leaving 13 bases between. This chain's CDR3 is CASSLAGIRDYEQYV. In DNA form, the CDR3 reads TGTGCCAGCAGCTTGGCGGGAATACGTGACTACGAGCAGTACGTC.

The chain couples TRBV4-2 to TRBJ2-7; the D is unclear. The V end was cut by 3 bases, the J end by 12 bases, with 18 bases between. The V gene's germline CDR1 is LGHNA and CDR2 YNFKEQ. The CDR3 loop spans 13 amino acids. The CDR3 spells CASSHPSNPLRYF. CDR3 DNA sequence: TGTGCCAGCAGCCATCCTTCCAATCCCCTAAGGTACTTC.

This clonotype was observed many times. This rearrangement joins TRBV7-9 to TRBJ2-1; D is undetermined. V was trimmed by 3 bases and J by 0 bases, leaving 12 bases between them. CDR3 length: 16 amino acids. The V gene's germline CDR1 is SEHNR and CDR2 FQNEAQ (reference sequence). The CDR3 DNA is TGTGCCAGCAGCTTCCGGACGTCGAGCTCCTACAATGAGCAGTTCTTC. Translating gives CASSFRTSSSYNEQFF.

The CDR3 reads CSVAGQGNTGELFF. CDR3 DNA: TGCAGCGTTGCGGGCCAGGGGAACACCGGGGAGCTGTTTTTT. This chain uses TRBV29-1 with TRBJ2-2, with D possibly matching TRBD1 (5 bases). Germline V CDR1 and CDR2: SQVTM, ANQGSEA. This CDR3 has 14 amino acids. With 4 bases removed from V and 1 base from J, the gap between germline ends came to 10 bases.

This rearrangement joins TRBV5-1 to TRBJ2-7; D possibly corresponds to TRBD1 (6 bases). The germline CDR1 and CDR2 sequences are SGHRS and YFSETQ. Between the trimmed V and J ends, which lost 1 base and 3 bases, there was a span of 11 bases. The CDR3 extends over 14 amino acids. The chain's CDR3 is CASSLSWGHYEQYV. In DNA, the CDR3 is TGCGCCAGCAGCTTGTCGTGGGGACACTACGAGCAGTACGTC.

The chain employs TRBV3-1 and TRBJ1-4, with D possibly being TRBD1 (6 bases). Trimming took 5 bases from V and 7 from J, leaving 17 bases between them. Per germline, CDR1 LGHDT and CDR2 YNNKEL (reference sequence). The CDR3 consists of 15 residues. The CDR3 here is CASSWGAGETEKLFF. In DNA, the CDR3 is TGTGCCAGCAGCTGGGGGGCAGGGGAGACTGAAAAACTGTTTTTT.

This clonotype was counted ten times or more. The gene calls are TRBV12-3 or TRBV12-4 and TRBJ1-2, with D possibly matching TRBD1 (6 bases). This CDR3 has 13 amino acids. Trimming stripped 7 bases from V and 3 bases from J, with 12 bases between. The CDR3 loop reads CASTMTGYYGYTF. CDR3 nucleotide sequence: TGTGCCAGCACGATGACAGGCTACTATGGCTACACCTTC.

This clonotype turned up a few times. V and J are TRBV4-1 and TRBJ1-1, with D possibly matching TRBD1 (6 bases). V lost 1 base and J lost 4, with 13 bases in between. The CDR3 is 15 residues long. The germline CDR1 and CDR2 sequences are MGHRA and YSYEKL. In nucleotides, the CDR3 is TGCGCCAGCAGCCAAGCCGGCAGGGGCGCCACTGAAGCTTTCTTT. Its translation: CASSQAGRGATEAFF.

The V gene is TRBV25-1, the J gene TRBJ2-3; possible D gene TRBD2, 6 bases. Germline CDR1 is MGHDK and CDR2 is SYGVNS. V dropped 3 bases and J dropped 4 bases, with 8 bases sitting between them. This CDR3 is built from 13 residues. The CDR3: CASSDWGADTQYF. The CDR3 region has the DNA TGTGCCAGCAGTGATTGGGGGGCAGATACGCAGTATTTT.

This clonotype was observed a handful of times. The CDR3 DNA sequence: TGTGCCAGCAGCCAACATCGCCAGGGGTCAATTATGAACACTGAAGCTTTCTTT. This codes for CASSQHRQGSIMNTEAFF. V gene TRBV3-1 combines with J gene TRBJ1-1; possible D gene TRBD1, 6 bases. The length of the CDR3 is 18 residues. Germline V CDR1 and CDR2: LGHDT, YNNKEL (reference sequence). The V and J ends lost 2 bases and 0 bases respectively, with 19 bases between them.

This clonotype was picked up a small number of times. The chain carries TRBV7-9 and TRBJ2-1; 7 bases line up with TRBD1. V dropped 5 bases and J dropped 5; count of bases not matched to a gene: 9. The CDR3 covers 15 residues. Germline V gene lookup returns CDR1 SEHNR and CDR2 FQNEAQ (reference sequence). The CDR3: CASSPTPGQNNEQFF. CDR3 nucleotides: TGTGCCAGCAGCCCTACGCCGGGACAGAACAATGAGCAGTTCTTC. The full variable domain, its missing parts supplied by reference TRBV7-9 and TRBJ2-1, is DTGVSQNPRHKITKRGQNVTFRCDPISEHNRLYWYRQTLGQGPEFLTYFQNEAQLEKSRLLSDRFSAERPKGSFSTLEIQRTEQGDSAMYLCASSPTPGQNNEQFFGPGTRLTVL.

This clonotype was seen only a few times. The chain carries TRBV12-3 or TRBV12-4 and TRBJ2-7; TRBD1 agrees at 7 bases. The CDR3 sequence is 16 residues long. Trimming took 2 bases from V and 2 from J; bases not matched to a gene: 9. DNA for the CDR3: TGTGCCAGCAGTTTACCCCTGGACAGGCCCACCTACGAGCAGTACTTC. It translates to CASSLPLDRPTYEQYF.

This clonotype was detected a few times. This chain connects TRBV4-1 to TRBJ2-5, with 10 bases fitting TRBD2. J lost 2 bases, V lost 4 bases, and 7 bases had no gene match. From germline, CDR1 is MGHRA and CDR2 YSYEKL. The length of the CDR3 is 16 residues. This chain's CDR3 is CASSLPSGGIQETQYF. CDR3 nucleotides: TGCGCCAGCAGCCTCCCTAGCGGGGGAATTCAAGAGACCCAGTACTTC.

This clonotype was counted a few times. The J gene is TRBJ1-4, the V gene TRBV27; 7 positions match TRBD1. The junction had 4 bases not matched to a gene; V was cut back by 1 base and J by 5 bases. Germline CDR1 reads MNHEY; CDR2 reads SMNVEV (reference sequence). This CDR3 contains 15 residues. The CDR3 is CASSLWSGGNEKLFF. The CDR3 coding sequence is TGTGCCAGCAGTTTATGGTCAGGGGGAAATGAAAAACTGTTTTTT.

This rearrangement joins TRBV19 to TRBJ1-3; D unclear. CDR1 is LNHDA, CDR2 SQIVND, per germline (reference sequence). The CDR3 length is 11 residues. V lost 10 bases, J lost 3 bases, and 7 bases lay in between. CDR3 in DNA: TGTGCCATCGGGATTGGAAACACCATATATTTT. Translating gives CAIGIGNTIYF.

In this sample, this clonotype turned up many times. The genes are TRBV27 and TRBJ2-3, with D possibly being TRBD2 (6 bases). The CDR3 has 14 amino acids. CDR1 is MNHEY, CDR2 SMNVEV, per germline (reference sequence). The ends were cut back, 4 bases at V and 4 bases at J, with 12 bases in the middle. In DNA form, the CDR3 reads TGTGCCAGCAGTTCCCCCGCGGGATCAGATACGCAGTATTTT. Residues: CASSSPAGSDTQYF.

The chain uses TRBV6-1 and TRBJ2-7, with D tentatively TRBD1 (6 bases). V lost 5 bases to trimming and J lost 0 bases, with 14 bases between them. The CDR3 runs 15 residues. Looked up from germline, CDR1 is MNHNS and CDR2 is SASEGT. CDR3 protein: CASSPGTMSSYEQYF. The CDR3 DNA reads TGTGCCAGCAGTCCAGGGACAATGAGCTCCTACGAGCAGTACTTC.

V gene TRBV6-5 combines with J gene TRBJ2-5; possible D gene TRBD1, 5 bases. The germline gives CDR1 MNHEY, CDR2 SVGAGI. Trimming shortened V by 4 bases and J by 4 bases, and 16 bases separated the two germline ends. This CDR3 contains 15 residues. CDR3 in amino acids: CASSSPDTLPETQYF. The CDR3 DNA sequence: TGTGCCAGCAGTTCCCCGGACACCTTGCCAGAGACCCAGTACTTC.

The chain is built from TRBV2 and TRBJ2-6; no clear D. The V end was cut by 2 bases, the J end by 2 bases, with 16 bases between. The CDR3 is 18 residues long. The germline V gene encodes CDR1 SNHLY and CDR2 FYNNEI. CDR3 protein: CASSEWGLLIAGANVLTF. CDR3 DNA sequence: TGTGCCAGCAGTGAATGGGGTCTTTTAATCGCTGGGGCCAACGTCCTGACTTTC.

This clonotype was seen only a few times. The rearrangement links TRBV6-2 or TRBV6-3 to TRBJ2-1; TRBD1 agrees at 10 bases. CDR1 is MNHEY and CDR2 is SVGEGT in the germline V gene. V gave up 5 bases and J gave up 6 bases; unmatched junction bases: 7. The CDR3 is 15 residues long. CDR3 sequence (DNA): TGTGCCAGCAGTCTTGACAGGGGGCTTTCCAATGAGCAGTTCTTC. Translated: CASSLDRGLSNEQFF.

This clonotype was counted a few times. This chain joins TRBV20-1 and TRBJ1-2; 7 nucleotides match TRBD1. J was trimmed by 1 base and V by 1 base; bases with no gene match: 9. Germline V gives CDR1 DFQATT, CDR2 SNEGSKA (reference sequence). The CDR3 length is 16 residues. CDR3 amino acids: CSARGRQGRFNYGYTF. DNA for the CDR3: TGCAGTGCTAGAGGCCGACAGGGAAGATTTAACTATGGCTACACCTTC.